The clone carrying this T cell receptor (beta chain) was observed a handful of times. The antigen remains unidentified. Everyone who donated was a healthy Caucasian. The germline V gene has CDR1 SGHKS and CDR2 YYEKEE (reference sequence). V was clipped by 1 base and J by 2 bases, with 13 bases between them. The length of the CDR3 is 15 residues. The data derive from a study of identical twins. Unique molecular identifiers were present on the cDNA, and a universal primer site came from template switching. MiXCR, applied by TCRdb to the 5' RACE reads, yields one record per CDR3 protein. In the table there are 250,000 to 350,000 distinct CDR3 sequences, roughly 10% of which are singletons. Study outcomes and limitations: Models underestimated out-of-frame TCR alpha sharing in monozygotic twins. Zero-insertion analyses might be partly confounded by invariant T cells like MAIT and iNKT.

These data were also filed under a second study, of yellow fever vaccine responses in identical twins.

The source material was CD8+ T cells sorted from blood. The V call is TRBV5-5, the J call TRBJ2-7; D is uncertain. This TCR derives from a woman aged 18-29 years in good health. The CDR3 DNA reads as TGTGCCAGCAGCTTGTCTACAGCGCTAGCCTACGAGCAGTACTTC. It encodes CASSLSTALAYEQYF.